Listed below are T cell receptor beta chains from one sample, sequenced in a study of patients and donors after allogeneic stem cell transplantation. From the RT-PCR reads, TCRdb called clonotypes with MiXCR, one entry per CDR3 protein. The table records 410,000 or so distinct CDR3 sequences, 16% of them present only once. Sequencing was done on a sample of blood, either unsorted or a sorted T cell fraction (not recorded which). These receptors originate from a human donor who was either an allogeneic HSCT recipient or a stem cell or donor lymphocyte infusion donor (not recorded which). It is not recorded whose cells these are; they may come from a transplant donor. CDR3s include the opening cysteine and the closing phenylalanine or tryptophan. A D gene is named only where the DNA matches it firmly. Size is stated for part of the rows, as once, few or many counts, or as a class when the clone is expanded.

size: few
J: TRBJ2-7
V: TRBV4-3
D: TRBD1
DNA: TGCGCCAGCAGCCAAGATGACAGGGGCCATAGCTCCTACGAGCAGTACTTC
CDR3: CASSQDDRGHSSYEQYF

size: few
J: TRBJ1-4
V: TRBV7-9
D: -
DNA: TGTGCCACCGGCTACGCAGCAACTAATGAAAAACTGTTTTTT
CDR3: CATGYAATNEKLFF

size: few
J: TRBJ2-2
V: TRBV27
D: -
DNA: TGTGCCAGCAGTTTATTACAGGGTAGATCCGGGGAGCTGTTTTTT
CDR3: CASSLLQGRSGELFF

size: few
J: TRBJ2-5
V: TRBV5-1
D: TRBD2
DNA: TGCGCCAGCAGCTCCGTAGCGGGAGGGGTTTTTTGGCAAGAGACCCAGTACTTC
CDR3: CASSSVAGGVFWQETQYF

size: -
J: TRBJ2-1
V: TRBV27
D: TRBD1
DNA: TGTGCCAGCAGTCTCGGGACAGGAAACTACAATGAGCAGTTCTTC
CDR3: CASSLGTGNYNEQFF

size: -
J: TRBJ2-2
V: TRBV5-1
D: -
DNA: TGCGCCAGCAGCTTCCGAGTCCACGAGAACACCGGGGAGCTGTTTTTT
CDR3: CASSFRVHENTGELFF

size: few
J: TRBJ2-1
V: TRBV9
D: -
DNA: TGTGCCAGCAGCGTAGGAACCTCCGGGGCCTACAATGAGCAGTTCTTC
CDR3: CASSVGTSGAYNEQFF

size: few
J: TRBJ2-2
V: TRBV2
D: TRBD1
DNA: TGTGCCAGCAGGGACAGGGACACCGGGGAGCTGTTTTTT
CDR3: CASRDRDTGELFF

size: -
J: TRBJ2-7
V: TRBV20-1
D: TRBD2
DNA: TGCAGTGCTAGAGATCTCAGCGGGAGCTACTACGAGCAGTACTTC
CDR3: CSARDLSGSYYEQYF

size: -
J: TRBJ2-2
V: TRBV5-1
D: TRBD1
DNA: TGCGCCAGCAGGGGACAGGGGGCCACCGGGGAGCTGTTTTTT
CDR3: CASRGQGATGELFF

size: many
J: TRBJ2-1
V: TRBV29-1
D: TRBD2
DNA: TGCAGCGTTGAAGTGTCTAGCGGGGGCTCCTACAATGAGCAGTTCTTC
CDR3: CSVEVSSGGSYNEQFF